A selection of T cell receptor beta chains follows, all from one sample in a study of radiation and T cells in renal cell carcinoma. Libraries were prepared by immunoSEQ multiplex PCR; TCRdb keeps only in-frame clonotypes and omits some of them. The sample contains approximately 140,000 clones, less than 85% of which appear only once. This sample comprised blood, obtained from a patient whose treatment included radiotherapy and nephrectomy. The receptors here all came from a woman aged 45-59 years with renal cell carcinoma. Each CDR3 is given with its conserved first and last residue. D genes are given only for firm matches. Clone sizes are given selectively: once, few, many, or a class where the clone is expanded.

J | D | size | V | CDR3 | DNA
TRBJ1-2 | TRBD1 | . | TRBV18 | CASSVRQGGVIDGYTF | TGTGCCAGCTCGGTGAGACAGGGAGGAGTGATAGATGGCTACACCTTC
TRBJ1-5 | . | . | TRBV2 | CASSDSTLNQPQHF | TGTGCCAGCAGTGATTCGACACTAAATCAGCCCCAGCATTTT
TRBJ1-1 | TRBD1 | . | TRBV4-1 | CASSQRTGVSEAFF | TGCGCCAGCAGCCAACGGACAGGGGTGTCTGAAGCTTTCTTT
TRBJ2-3 | . | . | TRBV30 | CAWSGGADTQYF | TGTGCCTGGAGTGGTGGGGCCGATACGCAGTATTTT
TRBJ1-2 | . | . | TRBV4-3 | CASSQLGAVYGYTF | TGCGCCAGCAGCCAATTGGGGGCAGTCTATGGCTACACCTTC
TRBJ1-1 | . | . | TRBV28 | CASSLTVNTEAFF | TGTGCCAGCAGTCTAACTGTGAACACTGAAGCTTTCTTT
TRBJ1-1 | . | . | TRBV19 | CASRGVRGNTEAFF | TGTGCCAGTAGGGGAGTCCGGGGGAACACTGAAGCTTTCTTT
TRBJ2-7 | . | once | TRBV19 | CASSGQGTGYEQYF | TGTGCCAGTAGTGGTCAGGGAACGGGCTACGAGCAGTACTTC
TRBJ1-1 | . | . | TRBV4-3 | CASSQDRGAQGSADTEAFF | TGCGCCAGCAGCCAAGATCGTGGGGCCCAGGGGTCGGCGGACACTGAAGCTTTCTTT
TRBJ2-7 | . | once | TRBV27 | CASGFYEQYF | TGTGCCAGCGGTTTCTACGAGCAGTACTTC
TRBJ1-2 | TRBD1 | . | TRBV29-1 | CSVGTGGFGYTF | TGCAGCGTGGGGACAGGGGGCTTTGGCTACACCTTC
TRBJ1-1 | . | . | TRBV29-1 | CSVEEVGVEAFF | TGCAGCGTTGAAGAGGTAGGCGTGGAGGCTTTCTTT
TRBJ1-1 | TRBD1 | . | TRBV7-9 | CASSETGGAAEAFF | TGTGCCAGCAGCGAGACAGGGGGCGCGGCTGAAGCTTTCTTT
TRBJ1-5 | . | . | TRBV19 | CASSITDISGPQHF | TGTGCCAGTAGTATAACAGATATCAGTGGGCCCCAGCATTTT
TRBJ2-2 | . | once | TRBV5-6 | CASSLYSSGRTGELFF | TGTGCCAGCAGCTTGTATTCTTCAGGGCGCACCGGGGAGCTGTTTTTT
TRBJ2-7 | TRBD1 | . | TRBV5-4 | CASSSGQGRTYEQYF | TGTGCCAGCAGCTCGGGACAGGGGAGGACCTACGAGCAGTACTTC
TRBJ2-7 | . | . | TRBV6-1 | CASSESPAYEQYF | TGTGCCAGCAGTGAATCCCCCGCATACGAGCAGTACTTC
TRBJ1-2 | . | . | TRBV7-2 | CASSPQRLKSYTF | TGTGCCAGCAGTCCTCAGAGGTTAAAGAGCTACACCTTC
TRBJ1-6 | . | . | TRBV9 | CASSVEARDGVTLHF | TGTGCCAGCAGCGTAGAAGCCCGGGATGGAGTGACCCTCCACTTT
TRBJ2-7 | . | once | TRBV5-1 | CASSLGTVRSYYEQYF | TGCGCCAGCAGCTTGGGGACGGTAAGGTCCTACTACGAGCAGTACTTC